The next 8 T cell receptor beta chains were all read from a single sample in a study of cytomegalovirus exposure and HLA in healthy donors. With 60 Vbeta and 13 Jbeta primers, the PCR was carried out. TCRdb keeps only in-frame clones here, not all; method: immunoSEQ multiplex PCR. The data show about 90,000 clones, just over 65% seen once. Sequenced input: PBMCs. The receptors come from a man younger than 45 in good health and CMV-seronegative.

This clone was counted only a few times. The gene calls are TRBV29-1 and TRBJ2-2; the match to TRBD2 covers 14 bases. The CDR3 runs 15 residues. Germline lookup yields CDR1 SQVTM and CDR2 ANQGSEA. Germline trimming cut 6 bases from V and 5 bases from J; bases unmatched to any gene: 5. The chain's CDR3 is CSVTGLAGGTGELFF. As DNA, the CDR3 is TGCAGCGTGACTGGACTAGCGGGAGGAACCGGGGAGCTGTTTTTT.

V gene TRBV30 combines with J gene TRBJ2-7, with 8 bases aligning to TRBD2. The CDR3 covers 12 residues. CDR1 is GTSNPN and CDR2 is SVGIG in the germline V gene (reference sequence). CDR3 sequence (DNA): TGTGCAACCGGGACTAGGAGGGACGAGCAGTACTTC. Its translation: CATGTRRDEQYF.

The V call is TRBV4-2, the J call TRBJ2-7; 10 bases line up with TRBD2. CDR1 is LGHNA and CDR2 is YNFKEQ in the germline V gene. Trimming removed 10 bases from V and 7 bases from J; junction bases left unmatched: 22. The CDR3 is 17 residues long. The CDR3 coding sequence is TGTGCCACCCAACAAGAGCTAGCGGGGGACTGGATGGGAGAGCAGTACTTC. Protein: CATQQELAGDWMGEQYF.

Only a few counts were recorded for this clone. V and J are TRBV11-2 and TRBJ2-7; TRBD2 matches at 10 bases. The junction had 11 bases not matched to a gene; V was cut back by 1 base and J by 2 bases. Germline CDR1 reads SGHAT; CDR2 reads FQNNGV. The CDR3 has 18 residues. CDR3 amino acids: CASSLGSMASGSPYEQYF. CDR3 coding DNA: TGTGCCAGCAGCTTAGGTTCCATGGCTAGCGGGAGTCCCTACGAGCAGTACTTC.

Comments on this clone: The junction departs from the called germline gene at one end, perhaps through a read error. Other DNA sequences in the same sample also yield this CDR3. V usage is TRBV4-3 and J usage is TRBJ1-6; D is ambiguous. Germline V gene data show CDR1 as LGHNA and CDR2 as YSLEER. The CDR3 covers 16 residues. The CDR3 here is CASSQERSSYNSPLHF. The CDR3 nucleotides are TGCGCCAGCAGCCAAGAACGGAGCTCCTATAATTCACCCCTCCACTTC.

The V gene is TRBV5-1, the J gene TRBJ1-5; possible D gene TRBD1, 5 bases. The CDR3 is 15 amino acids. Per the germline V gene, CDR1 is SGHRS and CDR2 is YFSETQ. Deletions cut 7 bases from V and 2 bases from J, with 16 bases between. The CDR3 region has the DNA TGCGCCAGCCGGATCGGGACGGGGGGCAATCAGCCCCAGCATTTT. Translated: CASRIGTGGNQPQHF.

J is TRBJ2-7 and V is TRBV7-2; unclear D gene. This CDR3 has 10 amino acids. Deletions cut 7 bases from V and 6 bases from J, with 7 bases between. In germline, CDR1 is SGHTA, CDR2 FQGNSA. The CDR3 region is CASTLFEQYF. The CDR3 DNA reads TGTGCCAGCACCCTCTTCGAGCAGTACTTC.

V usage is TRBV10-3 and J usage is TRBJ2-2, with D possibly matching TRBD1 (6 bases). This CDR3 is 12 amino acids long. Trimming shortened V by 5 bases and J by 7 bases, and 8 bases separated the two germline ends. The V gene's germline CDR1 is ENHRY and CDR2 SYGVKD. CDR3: CAISPQGGELFF. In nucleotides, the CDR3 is TGTGCCATCAGTCCACAGGGCGGGGAGCTGTTTTTT.